This T cell receptor beta chain came from a study of blood T cell repertoires in COVID-19. The J segment lost 5 bases and the V segment lost 9 bases, leaving 5 bases of the junction unmatched. The CDR3 covers 12 residues. Germline V CDR1 and CDR2: MNHNY, SVGAGI (reference sequence). Measured with immunoSEQ multiplex PCR; TCRdb has only the in-frame clones, and not every one. The sample lists 15,000 to 20,000 clones, about 80% occurring once. This chain connects TRBV6-6 to TRBJ2-3; 7 bases line up with TRBD2. The sample comprised peripheral blood. This TCR derives from an older woman with active COVID-19. CDR3: CASWEGGDTQYF. The CDR3 DNA follows: TGTGCCAGTTGGGAGGGTGGAGATACGCAGTATTTT.